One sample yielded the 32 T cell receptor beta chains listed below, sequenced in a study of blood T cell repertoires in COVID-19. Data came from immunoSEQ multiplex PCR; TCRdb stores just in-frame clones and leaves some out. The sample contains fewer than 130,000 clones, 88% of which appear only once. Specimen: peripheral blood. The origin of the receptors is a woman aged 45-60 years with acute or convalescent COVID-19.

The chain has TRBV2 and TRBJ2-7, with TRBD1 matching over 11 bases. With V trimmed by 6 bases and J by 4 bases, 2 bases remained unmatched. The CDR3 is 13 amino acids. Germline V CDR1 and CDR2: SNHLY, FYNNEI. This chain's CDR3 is CASSGTGGYEQYF. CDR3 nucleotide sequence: TGTGCCAGCAGCGGGACAGGGGGTTACGAGCAGTACTTC.

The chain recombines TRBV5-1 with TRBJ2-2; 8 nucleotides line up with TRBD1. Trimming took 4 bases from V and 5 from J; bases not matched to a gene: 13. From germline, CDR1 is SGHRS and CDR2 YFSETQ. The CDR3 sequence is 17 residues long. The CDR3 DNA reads TGCGCCAGCAGCCCCTCCCCCCTCGGACAGGGAACCGGGGAGCTGTTTTTT. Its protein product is CASSPSPLGQGTGELFF.

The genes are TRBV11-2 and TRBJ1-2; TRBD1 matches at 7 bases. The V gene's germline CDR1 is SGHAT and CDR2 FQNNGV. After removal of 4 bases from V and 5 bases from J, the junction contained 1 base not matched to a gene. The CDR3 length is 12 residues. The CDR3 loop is CASSSRGYGYTF. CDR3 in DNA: TGTGCCAGCAGCTCCAGGGGGTATGGCTACACCTTC.

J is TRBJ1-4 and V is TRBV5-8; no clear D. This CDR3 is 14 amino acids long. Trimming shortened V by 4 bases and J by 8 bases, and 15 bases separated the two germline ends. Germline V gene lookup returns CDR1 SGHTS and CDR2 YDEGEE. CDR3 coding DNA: TGTGCCAGCAGCCCCGGGAGCCCCCCGGAAAAACTGTTTTTT. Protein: CASSPGSPPEKLFF. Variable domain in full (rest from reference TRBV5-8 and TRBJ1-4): EAGVTQSPTHLIKTRGQQATLRCSPISGHTSVYWYQQALGLGLQFLLWYDEGEERNRGNFPPRFSGRQFPNYSSELNVNALELEDSALYLCASSPGSPPEKLFFGSGTQLSVL.

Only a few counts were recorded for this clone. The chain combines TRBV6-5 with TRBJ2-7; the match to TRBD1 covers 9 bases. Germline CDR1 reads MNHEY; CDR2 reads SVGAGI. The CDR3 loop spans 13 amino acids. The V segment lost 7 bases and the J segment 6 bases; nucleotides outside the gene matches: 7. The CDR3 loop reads CASTRTGEFEQYF. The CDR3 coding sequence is TGTGCCAGCACCCGGACAGGGGAATTCGAGCAGTACTTC.

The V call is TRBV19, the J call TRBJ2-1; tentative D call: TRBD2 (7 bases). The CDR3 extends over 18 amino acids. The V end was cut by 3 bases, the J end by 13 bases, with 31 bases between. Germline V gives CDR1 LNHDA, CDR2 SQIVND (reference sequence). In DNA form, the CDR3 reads TGTGCCAGTAGTATGGGGGGGCGAAGTGTCGTCCGGCCCCGGTACCAGTTCTTC. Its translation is CASSMGGRSVVRPRYQFF.

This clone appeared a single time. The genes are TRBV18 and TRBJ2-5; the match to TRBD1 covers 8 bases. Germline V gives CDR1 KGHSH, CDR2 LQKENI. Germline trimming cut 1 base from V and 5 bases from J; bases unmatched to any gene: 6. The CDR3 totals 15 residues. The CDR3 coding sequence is TGTGCCAGCTCACCACAGCCCGGACAGGGTGAGACCCAGTACTTC. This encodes CASSPQPGQGETQYF. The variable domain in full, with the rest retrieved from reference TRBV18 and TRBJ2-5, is NAGVMQNPRHLVRRRGQEARLRCSPMKGHSHVYWYRQLPEEGLKFMVYLQKENIIDESGMPKERFSAEFPKEGPSILRIQQVVRGDSAAYFCASSPQPGQGETQYFGPGTRLLVL.

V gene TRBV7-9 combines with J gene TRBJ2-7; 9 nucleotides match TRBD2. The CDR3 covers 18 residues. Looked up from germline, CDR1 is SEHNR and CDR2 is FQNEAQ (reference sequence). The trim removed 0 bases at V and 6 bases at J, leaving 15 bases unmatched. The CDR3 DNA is TGTGCCAGCAGCTTAGCTTCGGGGGGAGCGGGAGGCGGGAGCGAGCAGTACTTC. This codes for CASSLASGGAGGGSEQYF.

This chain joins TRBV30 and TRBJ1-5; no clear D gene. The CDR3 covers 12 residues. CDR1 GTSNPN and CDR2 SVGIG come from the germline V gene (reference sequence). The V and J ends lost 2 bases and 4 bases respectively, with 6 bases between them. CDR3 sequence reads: CAWSSANQPQHF. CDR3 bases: TGTGCCTGGAGTTCCGCGAATCAGCCCCAGCATTTT.

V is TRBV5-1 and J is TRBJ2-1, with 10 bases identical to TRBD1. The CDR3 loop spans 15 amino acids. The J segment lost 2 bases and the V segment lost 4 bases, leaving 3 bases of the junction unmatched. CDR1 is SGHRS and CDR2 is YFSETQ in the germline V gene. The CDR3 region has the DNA TGCGCCAGCAGCGGCGACAGGGGGCCCTACAATGAGCAGTTCTTC. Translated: CASSGDRGPYNEQFF.

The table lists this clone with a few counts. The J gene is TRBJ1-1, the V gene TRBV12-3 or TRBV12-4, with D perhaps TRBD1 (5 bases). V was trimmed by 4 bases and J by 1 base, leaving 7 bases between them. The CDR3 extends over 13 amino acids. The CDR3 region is CASSSRGNTEAFF. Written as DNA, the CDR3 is TGTGCCAGCAGTTCTAGGGGGAACACTGAAGCTTTCTTT.

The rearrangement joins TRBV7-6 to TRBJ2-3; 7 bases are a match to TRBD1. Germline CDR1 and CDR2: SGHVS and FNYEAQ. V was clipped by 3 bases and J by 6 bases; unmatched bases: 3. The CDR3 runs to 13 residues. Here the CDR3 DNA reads TGTGCCAGCAGCTTGAGACAGGGTGATACGCAGTATTTT. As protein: CASSLRQGDTQYF.

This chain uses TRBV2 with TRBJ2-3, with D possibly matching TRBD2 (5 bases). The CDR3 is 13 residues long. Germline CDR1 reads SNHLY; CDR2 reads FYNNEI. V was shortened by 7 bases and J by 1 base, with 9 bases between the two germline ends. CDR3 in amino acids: CASMEDRTDTQYF. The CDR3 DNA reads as TGTGCCAGCATGGAGGACCGCACAGATACGCAGTATTTT.

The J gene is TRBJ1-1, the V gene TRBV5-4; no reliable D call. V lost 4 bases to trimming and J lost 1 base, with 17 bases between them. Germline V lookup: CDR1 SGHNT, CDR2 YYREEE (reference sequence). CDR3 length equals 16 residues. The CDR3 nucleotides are TGTGCCAGCAGCCCCGGGATCCCCTATCAGAACACTGAAGCTTTCTTT. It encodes CASSPGIPYQNTEAFF.

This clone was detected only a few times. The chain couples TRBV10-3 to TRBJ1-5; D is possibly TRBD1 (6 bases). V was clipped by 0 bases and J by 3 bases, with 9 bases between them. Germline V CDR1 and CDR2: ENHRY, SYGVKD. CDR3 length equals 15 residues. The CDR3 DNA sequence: TGTGCCATCAGTGAGTCTGGACAGCCCAATCAGCCCCAGCATTTT. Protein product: CAISESGQPNQPQHF.

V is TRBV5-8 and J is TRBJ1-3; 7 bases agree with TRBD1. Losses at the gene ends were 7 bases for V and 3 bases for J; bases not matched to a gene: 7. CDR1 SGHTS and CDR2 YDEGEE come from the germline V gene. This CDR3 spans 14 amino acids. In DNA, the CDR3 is TGTGCCAGCTCACCAGGGGGTTTTGGAAACACCATATATTTT. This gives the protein CASSPGGFGNTIYF.

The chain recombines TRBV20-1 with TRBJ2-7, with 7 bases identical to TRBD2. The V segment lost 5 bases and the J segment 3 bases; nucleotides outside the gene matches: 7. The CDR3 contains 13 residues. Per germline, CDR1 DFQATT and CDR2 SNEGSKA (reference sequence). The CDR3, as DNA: TGCAGTGCTCGTGGCGGGAGAGGCTACGAGCAGTACTTC. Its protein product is CSARGGRGYEQYF.

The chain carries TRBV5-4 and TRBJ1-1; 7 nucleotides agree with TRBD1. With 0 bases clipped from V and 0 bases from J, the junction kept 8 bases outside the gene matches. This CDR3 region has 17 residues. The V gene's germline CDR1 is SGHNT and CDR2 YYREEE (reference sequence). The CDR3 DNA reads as TGTGCCAGCAGCTTGGGGGGACAGAATCGCATGAACACTGAAGCTTTCTTT. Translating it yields CASSLGGQNRMNTEAFF.

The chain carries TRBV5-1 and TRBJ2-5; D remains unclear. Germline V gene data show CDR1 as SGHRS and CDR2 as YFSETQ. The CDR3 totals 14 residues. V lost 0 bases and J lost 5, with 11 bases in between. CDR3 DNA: TGCGCCAGCAGCTTGGCGTCAGCCGGGGAGACCCAGTACTTC. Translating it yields CASSLASAGETQYF.

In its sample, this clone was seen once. The CDR3, as DNA: TGTGCCAGCAGCCAAGACCCCGACAGCACCGGGGAGCTGTTTTTT. Encoded protein: CASSQDPDSTGELFF. V is TRBV4-2 and J is TRBJ2-2; TRBD1 might be the D (5 bases). V gave up 0 bases and J gave up 4 bases, with 9 bases separating them. This CDR3 is 15 amino acids long. Germline CDR1 and CDR2: LGHNA and YNFKEQ.

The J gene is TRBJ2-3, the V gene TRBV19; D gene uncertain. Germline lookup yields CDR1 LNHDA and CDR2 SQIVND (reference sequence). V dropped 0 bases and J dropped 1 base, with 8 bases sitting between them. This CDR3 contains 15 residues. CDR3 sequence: CASSIDRLGTDTQYF. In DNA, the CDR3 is TGTGCCAGTAGTATAGACAGATTGGGCACAGATACGCAGTATTTT.

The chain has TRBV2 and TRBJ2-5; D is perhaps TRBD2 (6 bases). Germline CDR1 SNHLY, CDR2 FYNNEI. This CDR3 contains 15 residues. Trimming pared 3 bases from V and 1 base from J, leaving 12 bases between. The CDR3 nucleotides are TGTGCCAGCAGTGATTCTGGCGGGACCCAAGAGACCCAGTACTTC. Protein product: CASSDSGGTQETQYF.

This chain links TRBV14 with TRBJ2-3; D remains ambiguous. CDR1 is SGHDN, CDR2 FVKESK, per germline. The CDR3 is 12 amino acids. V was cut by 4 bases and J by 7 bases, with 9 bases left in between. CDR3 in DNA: TGTGCCAGCAGCCTCTTGAGAAATACGCAGTATTTT. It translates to CASSLLRNTQYF.

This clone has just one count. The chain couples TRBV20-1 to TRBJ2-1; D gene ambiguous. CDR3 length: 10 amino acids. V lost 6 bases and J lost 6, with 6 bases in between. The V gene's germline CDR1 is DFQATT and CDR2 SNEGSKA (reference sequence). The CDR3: CSAASNEQFF. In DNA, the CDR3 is TGCAGTGCCGCTAGCAATGAGCAGTTCTTC.

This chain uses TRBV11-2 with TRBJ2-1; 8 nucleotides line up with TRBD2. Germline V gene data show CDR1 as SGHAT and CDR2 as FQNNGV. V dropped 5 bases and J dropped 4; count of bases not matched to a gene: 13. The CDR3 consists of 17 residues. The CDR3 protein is CASSPTSGTGGYNEQFF. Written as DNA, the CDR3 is TGTGCCAGCAGCCCGACTTCCGGGACGGGGGGGTACAATGAGCAGTTCTTC.

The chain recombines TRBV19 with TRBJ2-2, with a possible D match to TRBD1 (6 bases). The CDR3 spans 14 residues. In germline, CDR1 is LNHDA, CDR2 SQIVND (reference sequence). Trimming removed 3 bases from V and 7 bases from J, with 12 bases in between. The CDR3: CASSIGTPNGELFF. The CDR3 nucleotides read TGTGCCAGTAGTATCGGGACACCCAACGGGGAGCTGTTTTTT.

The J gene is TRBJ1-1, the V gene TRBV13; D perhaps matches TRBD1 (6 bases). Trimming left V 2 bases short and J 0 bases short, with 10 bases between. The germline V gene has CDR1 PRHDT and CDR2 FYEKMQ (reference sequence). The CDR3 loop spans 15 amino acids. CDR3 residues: CASSLPGHMNTEAFF. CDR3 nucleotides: TGTGCCAGCAGCTTACCGGGACACATGAACACTGAAGCTTTCTTT.

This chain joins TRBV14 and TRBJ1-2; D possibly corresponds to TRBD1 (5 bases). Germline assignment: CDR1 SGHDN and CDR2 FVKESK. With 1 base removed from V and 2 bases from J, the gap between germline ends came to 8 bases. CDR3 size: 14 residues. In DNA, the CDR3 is TGTGCCAGCAGCCAAGTCGCAGGGAACTATGGCTACACCTTC. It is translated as CASSQVAGNYGYTF.

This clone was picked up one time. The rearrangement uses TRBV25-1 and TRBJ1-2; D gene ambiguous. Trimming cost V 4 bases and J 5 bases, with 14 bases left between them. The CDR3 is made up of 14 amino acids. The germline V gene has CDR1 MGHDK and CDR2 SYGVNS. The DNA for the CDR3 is TGTGCCAGCAGTGGTCCGGGAGAGAGTTATGGCTACACCTTC. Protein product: CASSGPGESYGYTF.

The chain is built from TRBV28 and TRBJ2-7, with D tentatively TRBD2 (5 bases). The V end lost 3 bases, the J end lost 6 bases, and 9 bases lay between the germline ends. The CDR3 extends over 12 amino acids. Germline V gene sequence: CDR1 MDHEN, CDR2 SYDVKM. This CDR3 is CASSLVASEQYF. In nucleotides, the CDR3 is TGTGCCAGCAGTTTGGTAGCGAGCGAGCAGTACTTC.

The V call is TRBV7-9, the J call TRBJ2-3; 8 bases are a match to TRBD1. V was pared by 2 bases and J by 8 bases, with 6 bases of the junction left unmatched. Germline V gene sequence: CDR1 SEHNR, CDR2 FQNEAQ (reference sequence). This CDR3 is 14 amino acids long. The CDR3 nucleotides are TGTGCCAGCAGCTTAAAGCAGGGGGCCGGTACGCAGTATTTT. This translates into CASSLKQGAGTQYF.

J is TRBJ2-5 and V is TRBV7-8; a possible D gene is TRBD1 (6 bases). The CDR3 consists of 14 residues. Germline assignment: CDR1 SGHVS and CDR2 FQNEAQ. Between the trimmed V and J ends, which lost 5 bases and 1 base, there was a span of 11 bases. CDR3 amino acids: CASSRTGTQETQYF. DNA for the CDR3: TGTGCCAGCAGCAGAACAGGGACCCAAGAGACCCAGTACTTC.